The next 30 T cell receptor beta chains were all read from a single sample in a study of blood T cell repertoires in COVID-19. Libraries were prepared by immunoSEQ multiplex PCR; TCRdb keeps only in-frame clonotypes and omits some of them. The repertoire holds about 200,000 clones, with roughly 80% as singletons. Sequenced input: peripheral blood. The receptor source for this set is a woman aged 80 or over with acute or convalescent COVID-19.

The chain combines TRBV28 with TRBJ1-2; 9 nucleotides align to TRBD1. In germline, CDR1 is MDHEN, CDR2 SYDVKM. After removal of 6 bases from V and 4 bases from J, the junction contained 9 bases not matched to a gene. The CDR3 loop spans 15 amino acids. The CDR3 region has the DNA TGTGCCAGCAGCTACCGGGACAGGGATATCTATGGCTACACCTTC. Translated, it gives CASSYRDRDIYGYTF.

The chain joins TRBV19 to TRBJ1-3; possibly TRBD1 for D (5 bases). Trimming shortened V by 5 bases and J by 0 bases, and 11 bases separated the two germline ends. The CDR3 length is 15 residues. The germline CDR1 and CDR2 sequences are LNHDA and SQIVND (reference sequence). The CDR3 sequence: CASSPQGVSGNTIYF. CDR3 coding DNA: TGTGCCAGTAGTCCTCAGGGTGTCTCTGGAAACACCATATATTTT.

The genes are TRBV5-1 and TRBJ2-1; 11 positions agree with TRBD2. Germline assignment: CDR1 SGHRS and CDR2 YFSETQ. The V gene end was trimmed by 0 bases and the J gene end by 4 bases; junction bases not matched to a gene: 3. The CDR3 has 16 residues. The CDR3 protein is CASSLDSGGVYNEQFF. The CDR3 nucleotides read TGCGCCAGCAGCTTGGATAGCGGGGGGGTGTACAATGAGCAGTTCTTC. Full variable domain (missing parts from reference TRBV5-1 and TRBJ2-1): KAGVTQTPRYLIKTRGQQVTLSCSPISGHRSVSWYQQTPGQGLQFLFEYFSETQRNKGNFPGRFSGRQFSNSRSEMNVSTLELGDSALYLCASSLDSGGVYNEQFFGPGTRLTVL.

This clone showed up just once. This chain joins TRBV29-1 and TRBJ2-6; 9 bases agree with TRBD1. The CDR3 runs 15 residues. V dropped 6 bases and J dropped 4; count of bases not matched to a gene: 7. The germline gives CDR1 SQVTM, CDR2 ANQGSEA. In DNA form, the CDR3 reads TGCAGCGTGGGGGGACAGGGTAGAGGGGCCAACGTCCTGACTTTC. It yields the protein CSVGGQGRGANVLTF.

This clone showed up just once. The rearrangement joins TRBV19 to TRBJ2-2, with TRBD2 matching over 9 bases. The CDR3 loop spans 21 amino acids. Germline values: CDR1 LNHDA, CDR2 SQIVND (reference sequence). The junction had 18 bases not matched to a gene; V was cut back by 4 bases and J by 0 bases. As DNA, the CDR3 is TGTGCCAGTAGTAGGGGGGGGGCTAGCGGGACCCCCTCGTCGAACACCGGGGAGCTGTTTTTT. Translating it yields CASSRGGASGTPSSNTGELFF.

V and J are TRBV11-3 and TRBJ2-5, with 9 bases matching TRBD2. Trimming at V came to 3 bases and at J to 2 bases, leaving 7 bases not matched to a gene. In germline, CDR1 is SGHNT, CDR2 YENEEA. The CDR3 extends over 16 amino acids. The CDR3 loop reads CASSFSRGGVQETQYF. The DNA for the CDR3 is TGTGCCAGCAGCTTTAGTCGCGGGGGGGTACAAGAGACCCAGTACTTC.

This sequence joins TRBV7-6 and TRBJ1-4, with D possibly being TRBD1 (6 bases). V was cut by 0 bases and J by 4 bases, with 9 bases left in between. The CDR3 is 15 amino acids. The germline gives CDR1 SGHVS, CDR2 FNYEAQ. The CDR3 DNA follows: TGTGCCAGCAGCTTAGCCAGGGGCGGTAATGAAAAACTGTTTTTT. Translating gives CASSLARGGNEKLFF.

The chain has TRBV6-2 or TRBV6-3 and TRBJ1-5; 7 positions agree with TRBD1. V lost 0 bases and J lost 4; bases outside the gene matches: 3. This CDR3 spans 15 amino acids. Per the germline V gene, CDR1 is MNHEY and CDR2 is SVGEGT. The CDR3 sequence is CASSYSGQRNQPQHF. The CDR3 DNA follows: TGTGCCAGCAGTTACTCGGGACAGAGAAATCAGCCCCAGCATTTT.

This chain uses TRBV19 with TRBJ2-3; D gene uncertain. This CDR3 region has 15 residues. Trimming left V 0 bases short and J 4 bases short, with 11 bases between. Per the germline V gene, CDR1 is LNHDA and CDR2 is SQIVND (reference sequence). CDR3 nucleotides: TGTGCCAGTAGTATAGATCGCGGCGTCCCAGATACGCAGTATTTT. Protein product: CASSIDRGVPDTQYF.

This chain uses TRBV11-2 with TRBJ1-1; D is unclear. The germline CDR1 and CDR2 sequences are SGHAT and FQNNGV. V lost 2 bases, J lost 10 bases, and 11 bases lay in between. CDR3 size: 12 residues. CDR3 amino acids: CASSLTATGAFF. The CDR3 DNA reads as TGTGCCAGCAGCTTAACGGCCACGGGAGCTTTCTTT.

This clone was found once. The chain employs TRBV30 and TRBJ1-2; D might be TRBD1 (5 bases). V lost 5 bases and J lost 5, with 9 bases in between. The CDR3 has 11 amino acids. From germline, CDR1 is GTSNPN and CDR2 SVGIG (reference sequence). The chain's CDR3 is CAWSRQYGYTF. CDR3 nucleotide sequence: TGTGCCTGGTCCCGACAGTATGGCTACACCTTC.

The chain has TRBV7-3 and TRBJ2-3; 11 bases match TRBD2. The CDR3 covers 15 residues. Trimming cost V 5 bases and J 3 bases; bases outside gene matches: 4. Per germline, CDR1 SGHTA and CDR2 FQGTGA. DNA of the CDR3: TGTGCCAGCAGCCTTAGCGGGAGGGAGACAGATACGCAGTATTTT. This gives the protein CASSLSGRETDTQYF.

This sequence joins TRBV7-2 and TRBJ2-7; D remains ambiguous. The CDR3 runs to 15 residues. V was pared by 4 bases and J by 4 bases, with 17 bases between. CDR1 is SGHTA, CDR2 FQGNSA, per germline. In nucleotides, the CDR3 is TGTGCCAGCAGCTATTCCATAGTGGGCTCATACGAGCAGTACTTC. Protein: CASSYSIVGSYEQYF.

The chain employs TRBV7-8 and TRBJ2-7; 11 bases agree with TRBD1. The junction had 9 bases not matched to a gene; V was cut back by 1 base and J by 7 bases. CDR1 and CDR2 from the germline V gene are SGHVS and FQNEAQ. The length of the CDR3 is 16 residues. CDR3 coding DNA: TGTGCCAGCAGCTTAGAGGCCGGACAGGGGGCTCGAGAGCAGTACTTC. Its protein product is CASSLEAGQGAREQYF.

The chain links TRBV7-2 to TRBJ1-5, with D possibly being TRBD1 (5 bases). CDR1 and CDR2 (germline): SGHTA, FQGNSA. The V end lost 0 bases, the J end lost 3 bases, and 9 bases lay between the germline ends. The CDR3 is 15 residues long. CDR3 loop: CASSLAPRVNQPQHF. CDR3 nucleotide sequence: TGTGCCAGCAGCTTAGCACCCAGGGTCAATCAGCCCCAGCATTTT. Full variable domain (remainder filled in from reference TRBV7-2 and TRBJ1-5): GAGVSQSPSNKVTEKGKDVELRCDPISGHTALYWYRQSLGQGLEFLIYFQGNSAPDKSGLPSDRFSAERTGGSVSTLTIQRTQQEDSAVYLCASSLAPRVNQPQHFGDGTRLSIL.

The chain has TRBV6-5 and TRBJ1-5; tentative D call: TRBD1 (5 bases). Trimming removed 5 bases from V and 4 bases from J, with 6 bases in between. The CDR3 consists of 12 residues. The germline V gene encodes CDR1 MNHEY and CDR2 SVGAGI. The CDR3 is CASSQGNQPQHF. Here the CDR3 DNA reads TGTGCCAGCAGTCAGGGAAATCAGCCCCAGCATTTT.

For the CDR3, the DNA is TGTGCCAGTATGCTGGTTTCGGTGGAGACCCAGTACTTC. Encoded protein: CASMLVSVETQYF. This chain connects TRBV6-5 to TRBJ2-5; D gene ambiguous. CDR1 is MNHEY, CDR2 SVGAGI, per germline. The CDR3 runs 13 residues. V was clipped by 9 bases and J by 5 bases, with 16 bases between them.

The chain joins TRBV6-2 or TRBV6-3 to TRBJ2-5, with a tentative D call TRBD1 (6 bases). This CDR3 is built from 14 residues. V gave up 6 bases and J gave up 4 bases, with 15 bases separating them. CDR1 MNHEY and CDR2 SVGEGT come from the germline V gene. The CDR3 region is CASSKGTTGETQYF. Written as DNA, the CDR3 is TGTGCCAGCAGCAAAGGGACAACGGGAGAGACCCAGTACTTC.

V gene TRBV19 combines with J gene TRBJ2-1, with D unclear. V lost 1 base and J 1 base, leaving 11 bases between the germline ends. The germline CDR1 and CDR2 sequences are LNHDA and SQIVND (reference sequence). This CDR3 contains 16 residues. For the CDR3, the DNA is TGTGCCAGTAGTATAGGGGCAGGTGATTCCTACAATGAGCAGTTCTTC. This codes for CASSIGAGDSYNEQFF.

This rearrangement joins TRBV7-9 to TRBJ2-3; 9 bases are a match to TRBD2. From germline, CDR1 is SEHNR and CDR2 FQNEAQ (reference sequence). V lost 3 bases to trimming and J lost 5 bases; unmatched junction nucleotides: 6. The CDR3 sequence is 15 residues long. CDR3: CASSLVAGAVDTQYF. The DNA for the CDR3 is TGTGCCAGCAGCTTGGTAGCGGGAGCGGTAGATACGCAGTATTTT. The full variable domain, rest sourced from reference TRBV7-9 and TRBJ2-3, is DTGVSQNPRHKITKRGQNVTFRCDPISEHNRLYWYRQTLGQGPEFLTYFQNEAQLEKSRLLSDRFSAERPKGSFSTLEIQRTEQGDSAMYLCASSLVAGAVDTQYFGPGTRLTVL.

The chain joins TRBV27 to TRBJ1-2; tentatively, D is TRBD1 (5 bases). CDR3 size: 13 residues. Trimming stripped 5 bases from V and 7 bases from J, with 14 bases between. CDR1 and CDR2 (germline): MNHEY, SMNVEV (reference sequence). The CDR3 DNA reads as TGTGCCAGCAGTCCCTTGAACGGGGGTGGCTACACCTTC. Its translation: CASSPLNGGGYTF.

CDR3 coding DNA: TGTGCCAGCAGCTCCTCGGGGGGGCTTAACTATGGCTACACCTTC. Translation gives CASSSSGGLNYGYTF. This rearrangement joins TRBV7-9 to TRBJ1-2, with D possibly matching TRBD1 (6 bases). This CDR3 contains 15 residues. The germline gives CDR1 SEHNR, CDR2 FQNEAQ (reference sequence). The V and J ends lost 4 bases and 1 base respectively, with 13 bases between them.

The chain recombines TRBV6-5 with TRBJ1-2; 8 bases are a match to TRBD1. The CDR3 loop spans 14 amino acids. Looked up from germline, CDR1 is MNHEY and CDR2 is SVGAGI. Trimming removed 4 bases from V and 5 bases from J; junction bases left unmatched: 6. This chain's CDR3 is CASSFQGANYGYTF. The CDR3 DNA reads as TGTGCCAGCAGTTTTCAGGGGGCGAATTATGGCTACACCTTC.

This chain links TRBV13 with TRBJ1-1; 9 bases fit TRBD1. Germline-derived CDR1 and CDR2 are PRHDT and FYEKMQ (reference sequence). V dropped 5 bases and J dropped 6; count of bases not matched to a gene: 4. The CDR3 is 13 amino acids. The CDR3 sequence is CASSADRGAEAFF. The CDR3 DNA reads TGTGCCAGCAGCGCGGACAGGGGCGCTGAAGCTTTCTTT. Full variable domain (rest looked up from reference TRBV13 and TRBJ1-1): AAGVIQSPRHLIKEKRETATLKCYPIPRHDTVYWYQQGPGQDPQFLISFYEKMQSDKGSIPDRFSAQQFSDYHSELNMSSLELGDSALYFCASSADRGAEAFFGQGTRLTVV.

The chain carries TRBV7-2 and TRBJ2-3; D may be TRBD2 (7 bases). CDR1 and CDR2 (germline): SGHTA, FQGNSA. CDR3 length equals 13 residues. Trimming took off 3 bases at V and 6 bases at J, with 10 bases between the two ends. The CDR3 spells CASSFRGADTQYF. CDR3 DNA sequence: TGTGCCAGCAGCTTCCGGGGGGCCGATACGCAGTATTTT.

The chain is built from TRBV25-1 and TRBJ1-2; maybe TRBD1 (5 bases). Trimming removed 4 bases from V and 4 bases from J, with 10 bases in between. This CDR3 is 13 amino acids long. Germline V gene lookup returns CDR1 MGHDK and CDR2 SYGVNS. The CDR3: CASSGRQLYGYTF. DNA of the CDR3: TGTGCCAGCAGTGGGCGACAGCTCTATGGCTACACCTTC.

The count of this clone is one. Other DNA sequences in this sample translate to the same CDR3. The genes are TRBV19 and TRBJ1-3, with a tentative D call TRBD1 (6 bases). Germline values: CDR1 LNHDA, CDR2 SQIVND (reference sequence). V lost 5 bases, J lost 4 bases, and 12 bases lay in between. This CDR3 has 14 residues. CDR3 loop: CASSVQGSGNTIYF. The DNA of the CDR3 is TGTGCCAGTAGTGTACAGGGTTCGGGAAACACCATATATTTT.

In nucleotides, the CDR3 is TGTGCCAGCAGCCCGGGACTAGCAAACCACGAGCAGTACTTC. This translates into CASSPGLANHEQYF. The chain is built from TRBV6-5 and TRBJ2-7, with TRBD2 identical over 9 bases. The CDR3 is made up of 14 amino acids. Germline trimming cut 6 bases from V and 5 bases from J; bases unmatched to any gene: 8. Germline V gene sequence: CDR1 MNHEY, CDR2 SVGAGI.

This chain links TRBV30 with TRBJ2-5, with TRBD2 matching over 13 bases. V was clipped by 5 bases and J by 5 bases; unmatched bases: 14. The germline gives CDR1 GTSNPN, CDR2 SVGIG (reference sequence). The CDR3 covers 17 residues. CDR3 coding DNA: TGTGCCTGGGAGTCCGGGACTAGCGGGACCCGGGCGGAGACCCAGTACTTC. Protein: CAWESGTSGTRAETQYF.

The V and J genes are TRBV7-2 and TRBJ1-4; D remains ambiguous. The CDR3 totals 13 residues. Germline values: CDR1 SGHTA, CDR2 FQGNSA. Trimming cost V 1 base and J 10 bases, with 10 bases left between them. CDR3 in amino acids: CASSLVGDRKLFF. The CDR3 DNA is TGTGCCAGCAGCTTAGTCGGAGACCGAAAACTGTTTTTT.